Below are 7 T cell receptor beta chains sequenced from a single sample in a study of T cells after yellow fever vaccination. TCRdb redid the calling of the 5' RACE reads with MiXCR, one entry per CDR3 protein. Found here are 300,000 or so distinct CDR3 sequences, 10% to 15% of them singletons; the top ten hold around 0.55%. Specimen: CD4+ T cells sorted from PBMCs, collected 45 days after the yellow fever booster vaccination. These receptors all stem from a man aged 25 to 45 who received the YFV17D yellow fever vaccine.

This clonotype was seen more than once but under ten times. CDR3 coding DNA: TGTGCCAGCAGACAAACTTTGGACAGCTCCTATAATTCACCCCTCCACTTT. Residues: CASRQTLDSSYNSPLHF. The gene calls are TRBV27 and TRBJ1-6, with a weak D call TRBD1 (6 bases). The CDR3 length is 17 residues. The germline CDR1 and CDR2 sequences are MNHEY and SMNVEV (reference sequence). Trimming cost V 6 bases and J 0 bases, with 15 bases left between them.

The CDR3 reads CASSTTGGTEAFF. In DNA, the CDR3 is TGTGCCAGCAGTACTACAGGCGGCACTGAAGCTTTCTTT. The chain combines TRBV6-6 with TRBJ1-1; D possibly corresponds to TRBD1 (5 bases). Trimming stripped 5 bases from V and 4 bases from J, with 11 bases between. Germline V gene sequence: CDR1 MNHNY, CDR2 SVGAGI (reference sequence). This CDR3 has 13 amino acids.

This sequence joins TRBV20-1 and TRBJ1-1; TRBD1 might be the D (5 bases). Trimming stripped 0 bases from V and 1 base from J, with 9 bases between. The CDR3 consists of 14 residues. Germline V gene data show CDR1 as DFQATT and CDR2 as SNEGSKA (reference sequence). CDR3 residues: CSARDGTGNTEAFF. CDR3 sequence (DNA): TGCAGTGCTAGAGATGGGACCGGGAACACTGAAGCTTTCTTT.

The chain joins TRBV6-1 to TRBJ2-1; the D gene is possibly TRBD2 (6 bases). Germline V gene sequence: CDR1 MNHNS, CDR2 SASEGT. V shed 6 bases and J shed 6 bases, with 21 bases lying between them. The CDR3 is 16 amino acids. CDR3 in DNA: TGTGCCAGCAGCCGCCTCAGACTAGGTTCCAGCAATGAGCAGTTCTTC. Translation: CASSRLRLGSSNEQFF.

This clonotype has only one observation. This chain connects TRBV2 to TRBJ2-1; TRBD2 aligns across 7 bases. CDR3 length: 17 amino acids. The ends lost 4 bases at V and 1 base at J; junction bases unmatched: 10. Germline CDR1 reads SNHLY; CDR2 reads FYNNEI. The CDR3 spells CASSGYIAGRSYNEQFF. The CDR3, as DNA: TGTGCCAGCAGTGGGTACATAGCGGGCAGGTCCTACAATGAGCAGTTCTTC.

Only a few counts were recorded for this clonotype. The rearrangement links TRBV7-2 to TRBJ2-7; D is possibly TRBD1 or TRBD2 (5 bases each). Germline V gene data show CDR1 as SGHTA and CDR2 as FQGNSA. The CDR3 is 14 amino acids. Trimming left V 5 bases short and J 3 bases short, with 14 bases between. The CDR3 region has the DNA TGTGCCAGCAGCCCCCTAAAGGGGAGCTACGAGCAGTACTTC. Its protein product is CASSPLKGSYEQYF.

The V call is TRBV28, the J call TRBJ2-3; 8 bases align to TRBD2. V was clipped by 6 bases and J by 0 bases; unmatched bases: 8. The germline gives CDR1 MDHEN, CDR2 SYDVKM. The CDR3 covers 16 residues. Here the CDR3 DNA reads TGTGCCAGCAGGACTCCCAGCGGGAGTAGCACAGATACGCAGTATTTT. This codes for CASRTPSGSSTDTQYF.